Below, 25 T cell receptor beta chains from the same sample are listed, as sequenced in a study of blood T cell repertoires in COVID-19. Libraries were prepared by immunoSEQ multiplex PCR; TCRdb keeps only in-frame clonotypes and omits some of them. The sample carries under 250,000 clones, about 93% recorded once. Specimen: peripheral blood. Receptors originate from a man between 60 and 75 years old with COVID-19, enrolled during active disease.

The chain joins TRBV7-9 to TRBJ2-2; D is unclear. V lost 2 bases and J lost 4, with 11 bases in between. CDR3 length equals 15 residues. CDR1 is SEHNR, CDR2 FQNEAQ, per germline (reference sequence). The DNA of the CDR3 is TGTGCCAGCAGCTTAATACTTATCGGCACCGGGGAGCTGTTTTTT. Translated, it gives CASSLILIGTGELFF.

The rearrangement uses TRBV27 and TRBJ2-7; D possibly corresponds to TRBD2 (5 bases). The V end was cut by 5 bases, the J end by 3 bases, with 17 bases between. The germline gives CDR1 MNHEY, CDR2 SMNVEV (reference sequence). The CDR3 runs 15 residues. The DNA of the CDR3 is TGTGCCAGCAGTCCGCAGCGGACGTTTCTCTACGAGCAGTACTTC. Translating gives CASSPQRTFLYEQYF.

The J gene is TRBJ2-1, the V gene TRBV19; a possible D gene is TRBD2 (5 bases). The CDR3 runs 16 residues. From germline, CDR1 is LNHDA and CDR2 SQIVND (reference sequence). Trimming removed 1 base from V and 5 bases from J, with 15 bases in between. CDR3 residues: CASSIGGQMANNEQFF. Written as DNA, the CDR3 is TGTGCCAGTAGTATAGGAGGGCAGATGGCAAACAATGAGCAGTTCTTC.

This chain connects TRBV27 to TRBJ2-7; D might be TRBD2 (6 bases). This CDR3 region has 16 residues. Looked up from germline, CDR1 is MNHEY and CDR2 is SMNVEV (reference sequence). Trimming left V 4 bases short and J 0 bases short, with 16 bases between. CDR3 nucleotides: TGTGCCAGCAGTTCAGGGATGGGGGGACTCTCCTACGAGCAGTACTTC. Translated, it gives CASSSGMGGLSYEQYF.

This chain uses TRBV21-1 with TRBJ2-4; the table calls TRBD1, which could not be checked here. TRBV21-1 represents a pseudogene. CDR3 length: 15 residues. The chain's CDR3 is CASSKERGPKNIQYF. CDR3 bases: TGTGCCAGCAGCAAAGAGAGGGGGCCCAAAAACATTCAGTACTTC.

This chain links TRBV27 with TRBJ2-7; 12 bases agree with TRBD1. The CDR3 has 15 residues. CDR1 is MNHEY, CDR2 SMNVEV, per germline (reference sequence). V was clipped by 2 bases and J by 4 bases; unmatched bases: 3. The CDR3 reads CASSLGTGGRYEQYF. Written as DNA, the CDR3 is TGTGCCAGCAGTTTAGGGACAGGGGGCAGGTACGAGCAGTACTTC.

The CDR3 loop is CASSLHRGAAEAFF. The CDR3 coding sequence is TGTGCCAGTAGTCTTCACCGGGGAGCGGCTGAAGCTTTCTTT. V and J are TRBV19 and TRBJ1-1; D gene uncertain. This CDR3 region has 14 residues. Germline CDR1 reads LNHDA; CDR2 reads SQIVND (reference sequence). Trimming took off 5 bases at V and 6 bases at J, with 16 bases between the two ends.

The chain employs TRBV30 and TRBJ1-5; tentatively, D is TRBD1 (6 bases). V lost 4 bases and J 2 bases, leaving 15 bases between the germline ends. Looked up from germline, CDR1 is GTSNPN and CDR2 is SVGIG (reference sequence). The CDR3 is 15 residues long. The CDR3 reads CAWNPTGIGNQPQHF. CDR3 DNA sequence: TGTGCCTGGAACCCCACAGGGATAGGCAATCAGCCCCAGCATTTT.

About this clone itself: A junction boundary mismatches the germline segment, possibly from a read error. The genes are TRBV2 and TRBJ1-5, with a weak D call TRBD1 (5 bases). CDR1 is SNHLY and CDR2 is FYNNEI in the germline V gene. There are 15 residues in the CDR3. The DNA for the CDR3 is TGTGTCAGCAGTGATTTCGGGGGGGGAAATCAGCCCCAGCATTTT. This translates into CVSSDFGGGNQPQHF. The variable domain in full, completed from reference TRBV2 and TRBJ1-5, reads EPEVTQTPSHQVTQMGQEVILRCVPISNHLYFYWYRQILGQKVEFLVSFYNNEISEKSEIFDDQFSVERPDGSNFTLKIRSTKLEDSAMYFCVSSDFGGGNQPQHFGDGTRLSIL.

The chain combines TRBV7-2 with TRBJ1-2; possibly TRBD1 for D (6 bases). The CDR3 is 13 amino acids. V was shortened by 5 bases and J by 3 bases, with 10 bases between the two germline ends. Germline V CDR1 and CDR2: SGHTA, FQGNSA. The CDR3: CASSEDSYYGYTF. CDR3 sequence (DNA): TGTGCCAGCAGCGAGGACAGTTACTATGGCTACACCTTC.

There are a few counts of this clone. Here the CDR3 reads CASREGGSGNTIYF. CDR3 nucleotide sequence: TGTGCCAGTAGAGAAGGGGGCTCTGGAAACACCATATATTTT. The chain recombines TRBV19 with TRBJ1-3, with D possibly being TRBD1 (6 bases). The CDR3 spans 14 residues. From germline, CDR1 is LNHDA and CDR2 SQIVND (reference sequence). Between the trimmed V and J ends, which lost 6 bases and 0 bases, there was a span of 9 bases.

This rearrangement joins TRBV6-5 to TRBJ2-7; the D gene is possibly TRBD1 (5 bases). V lost 5 bases and J lost 2, with 13 bases in between. The CDR3 runs to 14 residues. Per the germline V gene, CDR1 is MNHEY and CDR2 is SVGAGI. The chain's CDR3 is CASSQTGPPYEQYF. The CDR3 coding sequence is TGTGCCAGCAGTCAAACAGGCCCTCCCTACGAGCAGTACTTC.

The chain has TRBV7-2 and TRBJ2-6, with 8 bases identical to TRBD2. The CDR3 has 18 residues. Losses at the gene ends were 0 bases for V and 0 bases for J; bases not matched to a gene: 4. Germline-derived CDR1 and CDR2 are SGHTA and FQGNSA. CDR3 residues: CASSLATSVVSGANVLTF. The CDR3, as DNA: TGTGCCAGCAGCTTAGCGACTAGCGTAGTCTCTGGGGCCAACGTCCTGACTTTC.

The chain employs TRBV4-1 and TRBJ2-7; 10 bases agree with TRBD2. V was clipped by 0 bases and J by 0 bases; unmatched bases: 11. Germline-derived CDR1 and CDR2 are MGHRA and YSYEKL. This CDR3 spans 19 amino acids. The CDR3 sequence: CASSQDRLAGAQRSYEQYF. The CDR3 DNA reads TGCGCCAGCAGCCAAGATCGCCTAGCGGGGGCCCAGCGCTCCTACGAGCAGTACTTC.

The rearrangement uses TRBV7-9 and TRBJ1-2, with TRBD1 identical over 9 bases. The germline gives CDR1 SEHNR, CDR2 FQNEAQ (reference sequence). CDR3 length equals 14 residues. V lost 5 bases, J lost 7 bases, and 8 bases stayed unmatched. DNA for the CDR3: TGTGCCAGCAGCCCACGGACAGGGGAGGGTGGCTACACCTTC. Translated, it gives CASSPRTGEGGYTF.

V and J are TRBV7-9 and TRBJ1-5, with TRBD1 identical over 7 bases. With V trimmed by 1 base and J by 5 bases, 5 bases remained unmatched. Germline CDR1 SEHNR, CDR2 FQNEAQ (reference sequence). The CDR3 contains 15 residues. The CDR3 sequence: CASSLEGGLYQPQHF. In DNA form, the CDR3 reads TGTGCCAGCAGCTTAGAAGGGGGCCTCTATCAGCCCCAGCATTTT.

The table lists this clone with a few counts. The chain recombines TRBV28 with TRBJ1-2; D possibly corresponds to TRBD1 (5 bases). Trimming cost V 6 bases and J 2 bases, with 10 bases left between them. This CDR3 is 13 amino acids long. Germline V lookup: CDR1 MDHEN, CDR2 SYDVKM. CDR3 loop: CASRVDRNYGYTF. Here the CDR3 DNA reads TGTGCCAGCAGGGTCGACAGAAACTATGGCTACACCTTC.

The chain is built from TRBV15 and TRBJ2-7; D remains ambiguous. CDR3 length: 14 residues. The germline V gene encodes CDR1 LNHNV and CDR2 YYDKDF (reference sequence). V dropped 0 bases and J dropped 3 bases, with 9 bases sitting between them. The CDR3 sequence: CATSRELGGYEQYF. CDR3 nucleotides: TGTGCCACCAGCAGAGAACTTGGCGGCTACGAGCAGTACTTC.

V is TRBV5-1 and J is TRBJ2-2; D call uncertain. CDR1 and CDR2 from the germline V gene are SGHRS and YFSETQ. The CDR3 runs to 12 residues. Trimming removed 2 bases from V and 6 bases from J, with 5 bases in between. DNA for the CDR3: TGCGCCAGCAGCTTAACACCCGGGGAGCTGTTTTTT. Amino acid sequence: CASSLTPGELFF.

This chain's CDR3 is CASIRTGGWNTEAFF. The DNA for the CDR3 is TGTGCCAGTATTCGGACAGGGGGCTGGAACACTGAAGCTTTCTTT. The V call is TRBV19, the J call TRBJ1-1, with 11 nucleotides matching TRBD1. CDR1 is LNHDA and CDR2 is SQIVND in the germline V gene (reference sequence). V lost 7 bases to trimming and J lost 1 base; unmatched junction nucleotides: 5. CDR3 size: 15 residues.

In nucleotides, the CDR3 is TGTGCCACCAGTGATTCTGCAGAAAACTCCTACAATGAGCAGTTCTTC. Protein product: CATSDSAENSYNEQFF. V and J are TRBV24-1 and TRBJ2-1, with D unclear. CDR3 length: 16 residues. The germline gives CDR1 KGHDR, CDR2 SFDVKD. The V and J ends lost 2 bases and 0 bases respectively, with 10 bases between them.

The rearrangement uses TRBV30 and TRBJ2-3, with TRBD2 matching 9 bases. The CDR3 runs 12 residues. The V and J ends lost 5 bases and 4 bases, in that order; junction bases with no gene match: 1. The V gene's germline CDR1 is GTSNPN and CDR2 SVGIG (reference sequence). This chain's CDR3 is CAWAGGADTQYF. DNA for the CDR3: TGTGCCTGGGCGGGGGGGGCAGATACGCAGTATTTT.

A single count supports this clone. The rearrangement uses TRBV7-2 and TRBJ2-4, with 9 bases fitting TRBD1. V trimming: 5 bases; J trimming: 6 bases; junction bases outside the gene matches: 8. CDR1 and CDR2 from the germline V gene are SGHTA and FQGNSA. CDR3 length: 15 residues. The CDR3 coding sequence is TGTGCCAGCAGCCTCGGGACAGGGAGTGGAAACATTCAGTACTTC. Its protein product is CASSLGTGSGNIQYF.

V usage is TRBV28 and J usage is TRBJ2-1; 9 bases match TRBD1. Germline V gene lookup returns CDR1 MDHEN and CDR2 SYDVKM. The CDR3 covers 15 residues. Germline trimming cut 5 bases from V and 7 bases from J; bases unmatched to any gene: 9. CDR3 nucleotide sequence: TGTGCCAGCAGTCCATGGACAGGGGCTGGGAATGAGCAGTTCTTC. The encoded protein is CASSPWTGAGNEQFF. Drawing the rest from reference TRBV28 and TRBJ2-1, the complete variable domain is DVKVTQSSRYLVKRTGEKVFLECVQDMDHENMFWYRQDPGLGLRLIYFSYDVKMKEKGDIPEGYSVSREKKERFSLILESASTNQTSMYLCASSPWTGAGNEQFFGPGTRLTVL.

The CDR3 protein is CASSQDGTGGGKLFF. For the CDR3, the DNA is TGTGCCAGCAGCCAAGATGGGACAGGGGGCGGAAAACTGTTTTTT. This chain links TRBV3-1 (or the pseudogene TRBV3-2) with TRBJ1-4; 12 positions match TRBD1. CDR1 and CDR2 from the germline V gene are LGHDT and YNNKEL (reference sequence). V shed 0 bases, J shed 10 bases, and the junction held 3 bases outside the gene matches. The CDR3 is 15 residues long.